This is a list of T cell receptor beta chains from one sample in a study of blood T cell repertoires in COVID-19. Some clones are missing from TCRdb's copy, which holds only in-frame ones; the method was immunoSEQ multiplex PCR. The sample records 75,000 to 100,000 clones, 83% being singletons. Sequenced material: peripheral blood. The receptors come from a woman older than 75 with acute or convalescent COVID-19. Both conserved end residues are part of each CDR3. The D gene is left open where the match is weak. Expanded clones get a size class; other rows say once, few or many, or leave the size out.

CDR3aa: CASSLGLAGEDTQYF
CDR3nt: TGCGCCAGCAGCTTGGGGCTAGCGGGAGAAGATACGCAGTATTTT
v_gene: TRBV5-1
j_gene: TRBJ2-3
abundance: once
d_gene: TRBD2

CDR3aa: CSVYTPGTNYGYTF
CDR3nt: TGCAGCGTTTATACACCAGGGACTAACTATGGCTACACCTTC
v_gene: TRBV29-1
j_gene: TRBJ1-2
abundance: once
d_gene: NA

CDR3aa: CASSERSSTDTQYF
CDR3nt: TGTGCCAGCAGTGAGCGATCTAGCACAGATACGCAGTATTTT
v_gene: TRBV6-1
j_gene: TRBJ2-3
abundance: NA
d_gene: NA

CDR3aa: CASSTLAGGPETQYF
CDR3nt: TGTGCCAGCAGCACCCTAGCGGGAGGGCCCGAGACCCAGTACTTC
v_gene: TRBV5-5
j_gene: TRBJ2-5
abundance: NA
d_gene: TRBD2

CDR3aa: CASSPTGQGRTEAFF
CDR3nt: TGTGCCAGCAGCCCGACCGGACAGGGGAGGACTGAAGCTTTCTTT
v_gene: TRBV3-1/TRBV3-2
j_gene: TRBJ1-1
abundance: NA
d_gene: TRBD1

CDR3aa: CASSLSGGFNEQYF
CDR3nt: TGTGCCAGCAGTCTATCGGGGGGCTTCAACGAGCAGTACTTC
v_gene: TRBV21-1
j_gene: TRBJ2-7
abundance: NA
d_gene: NA

CDR3aa: CASSTWTDNYGYTF
CDR3nt: TGTGCCAGCAGCACCTGGACAGATAACTATGGCTACACCTTC
v_gene: TRBV7-2
j_gene: TRBJ1-2
abundance: NA
d_gene: NA

CDR3aa: CASGLGGTGGRNTEAFF
CDR3nt: TGTGCTAGTGGTCTGGGGGGGACAGGGGGAAGGAACACTGAAGCTTTCTTT
v_gene: TRBV12-5
j_gene: TRBJ1-1
abundance: NA
d_gene: TRBD1

CDR3aa: CASSPGTGGREAFF
CDR3nt: TGTGCCAGCAGTCCAGGGACAGGGGGCAGAGAAGCTTTCTTT
v_gene: TRBV6-5
j_gene: TRBJ1-1
abundance: NA
d_gene: TRBD1

CDR3aa: CASSPPANTEAFF
CDR3nt: TGTGCCAGCTCACCACCAGCGAACACTGAAGCTTTCTTT
v_gene: TRBV18
j_gene: TRBJ1-1
abundance: NA
d_gene: NA

CDR3aa: CASSLVAGGELFF
CDR3nt: TGTGCCAGCAGTTTAGTAGCCGGGGGGGAGCTGTTTTTT
v_gene: TRBV12-3/TRBV12-4
j_gene: TRBJ2-2
abundance: NA
d_gene: NA

CDR3aa: CAPRDTRSF
CDR3nt: TGCGCCCCCCGGGACACGCGGTCCTTC
v_gene: TRBV5-1
j_gene: TRBJ1-2
abundance: few
d_gene: NA

CDR3aa: CASSRKADSYEQYF
CDR3nt: TGTGCCAGCAGCCGCAAGGCGGATTCCTACGAGCAGTACTTC
v_gene: TRBV5-5
j_gene: TRBJ2-7
abundance: once
d_gene: NA

CDR3aa: CASSATDRVWAFF
CDR3nt: TGTGCCAGCAGTGCCACGGACAGGGTTTGGGCTTTCTTT
v_gene: TRBV28
j_gene: TRBJ1-1
abundance: NA
d_gene: TRBD1

CDR3aa: CASSYRQGSEKLFF
CDR3nt: TGCGCCAGCAGCTACCGACAGGGAAGTGAAAAACTGTTTTTT
v_gene: TRBV5-1
j_gene: TRBJ1-4
abundance: NA
d_gene: TRBD1

CDR3aa: CARSPRLAGYTDTQYF
CDR3nt: TGTGCCAGAAGCCCCCGTCTAGCGGGATATACAGATACGCAGTATTTT
v_gene: TRBV7-5
j_gene: TRBJ2-3
abundance: once
d_gene: NA

CDR3aa: CASSRGRGNGYTF
CDR3nt: TGTGCCAGCAGCCGTGGCAGGGGCAATGGCTACACCTTC
v_gene: TRBV13
j_gene: TRBJ1-2
abundance: few
d_gene: NA

CDR3aa: CASSPRELAYWDVYEQYF
CDR3nt: TGTGCCAGCAGCCCCCGGGAGTTGGCTTATTGGGACGTATACGAGCAGTACTTC
v_gene: TRBV11-2
j_gene: TRBJ2-7
abundance: NA
d_gene: NA

CDR3aa: CASSQDLIGTGSGYTF
CDR3nt: TGCGCCAGCAGCCAAGATCTTATCGGGACAGGGAGCGGCTACACCTTC
v_gene: TRBV4-1
j_gene: TRBJ1-2
abundance: few
d_gene: TRBD1

CDR3aa: CASSLGAGGVSGETQYF
CDR3nt: TGCGCCAGCAGCTTGGGGGCTGGGGGCGTCTCGGGGGAGACCCAGTACTTC
v_gene: TRBV5-1
j_gene: TRBJ2-5
abundance: NA
d_gene: NA

CDR3aa: CAIAQGKGYGYTF
CDR3nt: TGTGCCATTGCACAGGGAAAAGGGTATGGCTACACCTTC
v_gene: TRBV7-9
j_gene: TRBJ1-2
abundance: few
d_gene: NA

CDR3aa: CASSLDVLGDTQYF
CDR3nt: TGCGCCAGCAGCTTGGACGTACTTGGAGATACGCAGTATTTT
v_gene: TRBV5-1
j_gene: TRBJ2-3
abundance: NA
d_gene: NA

CDR3aa: CASSLGTSTDTQYF
CDR3nt: TGTGCCAGCAGCCTAGGGACTAGCACAGATACGCAGTATTTT
v_gene: TRBV6-5
j_gene: TRBJ2-3
abundance: NA
d_gene: NA

CDR3aa: CASSYQGAGNQPQHF
CDR3nt: TGTGCCAGCAGTTACCAGGGTGCGGGCAATCAGCCCCAGCATTTT
v_gene: TRBV6-6
j_gene: TRBJ1-5
abundance: NA
d_gene: NA